The 23 T cell receptor beta chains below were found in one sample sequenced in a study of cytomegalovirus exposure and HLA in healthy donors. Researchers ran the PCR with 60 Vbeta and 13 Jbeta primers. Only in-frame clones appear in the TCRdb table, and some are missing; sequencing was by immunoSEQ multiplex PCR. This table lists tens of thousands of clones. The sample consisted of PBMCs. These receptors came from a man aged 18 to 29 in good health and CMV-seropositive.

The chain carries TRBV28 and TRBJ1-6, with D possibly TRBD1 on 5 matching bases. Germline values: CDR1 MDHEN, CDR2 SYDVKM. Trimming removed 5 bases at V and 2 bases at J, with 16 bases between. The CDR3 loop spans 17 amino acids. The CDR3 reads CASSPAMGGAYNSPLHF. CDR3 coding DNA: TGTGCCAGCAGTCCCGCGATGGGGGGAGCCTATAATTCACCCCTCCACTTT. Using reference TRBV28 and TRBJ1-6 for the parts outside the CDR3, the full variable domain is DVKVTQSSRYLVKRTGEKVFLECVQDMDHENMFWYRQDPGLGLRLIYFSYDVKMKEKGDIPEGYSVSREKKERFSLILESASTNQTSMYLCASSPAMGGAYNSPLHFGNGTRLTVT.

CDR3 bases: TGTGCCACCAGCAGCCGGGAGAACCAAGATACGCAGTATTTT. Translation: CATSSRENQDTQYF. The rearrangement links TRBV15 to TRBJ2-3; D perhaps matches TRBD2 (6 bases). The CDR3 has 14 residues. Trimming shortened V by 3 bases and J by 5 bases, and 12 bases separated the two germline ends. CDR1 LNHNV and CDR2 YYDKDF come from the germline V gene (reference sequence).

The genes are TRBV5-4 and TRBJ2-3; 7 bases match TRBD1. In germline, CDR1 is SGHNT, CDR2 YYREEE (reference sequence). The CDR3 has 17 amino acids. V lost 3 bases and J lost 0; bases outside the gene matches: 10. CDR3 sequence: CASSSSLRGLSTDTQYF. In DNA, the CDR3 is TGTGCCAGCAGCTCCTCTCTAAGGGGGCTGAGCACAGATACGCAGTATTTT.

This chain connects TRBV4-1 to TRBJ2-5, with 13 bases matching TRBD2. The CDR3 length is 15 residues. Germline V gene sequence: CDR1 MGHRA, CDR2 YSYEKL. Trimming at V came to 2 bases and at J to 11 bases, leaving 8 bases not matched to a gene. CDR3 bases: TGCGCCAGCAGCCAACGAGGACTAGCGGGAGATGAGCAGTACTTC. Protein product: CASSQRGLAGDEQYF.

This chain connects TRBV4-1 to TRBJ1-4, with 11 bases matching TRBD1. The CDR3 contains 15 residues. V gave up 2 bases and J gave up 7 bases; unmatched junction bases: 3. Germline CDR1 MGHRA, CDR2 YSYEKL. Here the CDR3 DNA reads TGCGCCAGCAGCCAAATAGGGACAGGGGGTGAAAAACTGTTTTTT. As protein: CASSQIGTGGEKLFF.

This sequence joins TRBV7-9 and TRBJ2-1; 9 positions agree with TRBD2. CDR1 and CDR2 from the germline V gene are SEHNR and FQNEAQ (reference sequence). This CDR3 contains 14 residues. The V and J ends lost 5 bases and 5 bases, in that order; junction bases with no gene match: 4. The CDR3 reads CASSGGRADNEQFF. CDR3 DNA: TGTGCCAGCAGCGGCGGGAGGGCCGACAATGAGCAGTTCTTC. Full variable domain (rest looked up from reference TRBV7-9 and TRBJ2-1): DTGVSQNPRHKITKRGQNVTFRCDPISEHNRLYWYRQTLGQGPEFLTYFQNEAQLEKSRLLSDRFSAERPKGSFSTLEIQRTEQGDSAMYLCASSGGRADNEQFFGPGTRLTVL.

The gene calls are TRBV11-2 and TRBJ2-2; the D is unclear. The ends were cut back, 1 base at V and 6 bases at J, with 3 bases in the middle. Germline V gene lookup returns CDR1 SGHAT and CDR2 FQNNGV. This CDR3 is built from 12 residues. The CDR3 DNA is TGTGCCAGCAGCTTAGGGCCCGGGGAGCTGTTTTTT. Translated, it gives CASSLGPGELFF.

The chain is built from TRBV30 and TRBJ1-1; no clear D. In germline, CDR1 is GTSNPN, CDR2 SVGIG (reference sequence). The CDR3 extends over 14 amino acids. Between the trimmed V and J ends, which lost 2 bases and 0 bases, there was a span of 10 bases. DNA of the CDR3: TGTGCCTGGAGTCGGGTCAGCATGAACACTGAAGCTTTCTTT. Residues: CAWSRVSMNTEAFF.

The genes are TRBV30 and TRBJ2-7; maybe TRBD2 (5 bases). V was cut by 2 bases and J by 2 bases, with 10 bases left in between. The germline V gene encodes CDR1 GTSNPN and CDR2 SVGIG (reference sequence). The CDR3 length is 13 residues. CDR3 nucleotides: TGTGCCTGGAGTTCACGGGGAACCTACGAGCAGTACTTC. Amino acids: CAWSSRGTYEQYF.

V and J are TRBV10-1 and TRBJ2-4; 7 bases agree with TRBD2. Looked up from germline, CDR1 is WNHNN and CDR2 is SYGVQD (reference sequence). J gave up 8 bases and V 6 bases, and 10 bases lay outside the gene matches. The length of the CDR3 is 14 residues. The CDR3 protein is CASSSRTRVDIQYF. The CDR3 DNA is TGCGCCAGCAGCTCCCGGACTAGAGTGGACATTCAGTACTTC.

The rearrangement joins TRBV10-3 to TRBJ2-1; 10 bases agree with TRBD2. CDR1 is ENHRY, CDR2 SYGVKD, per germline. Unmatched junction bases numbered 6, after V lost 6 bases and J lost 7 bases. The CDR3 is made up of 14 amino acids. Written as DNA, the CDR3 is TGTGCCATCAGGAGAGAACTAGCGGGGAATGAGCAGTTCTTC. This translates into CAIRRELAGNEQFF.

The chain is built from TRBV7-3 and TRBJ2-1; D possibly corresponds to TRBD1 (5 bases). This CDR3 is built from 14 residues. Trimming shortened V by 5 bases and J by 0 bases, and 8 bases separated the two germline ends. Germline lookup yields CDR1 SGHTA and CDR2 FQGTGA. DNA for the CDR3: TGTGCCAGCAGCCCCGACAGCTCCTACAATGAGCAGTTCTTC. This sequence encodes CASSPDSSYNEQFF. The full variable domain, rest sourced from reference TRBV7-3 and TRBJ2-1, is GAGVSQTPSNKVTEKGKYVELRCDPISGHTALYWYRQSLGQGPEFLIYFQGTGAADDSGLPNDRFFAVRPEGSVSTLKIQRTERGDSAVYLCASSPDSSYNEQFFGPGTRLTVL.

The rearrangement uses TRBV15 and TRBJ2-7; D might be TRBD1 (5 bases). CDR3 length: 16 amino acids. Per the germline V gene, CDR1 is LNHNV and CDR2 is YYDKDF (reference sequence). Deletions cut 2 bases from V and 2 bases from J, with 16 bases between. The CDR3 sequence: CATSRLGAGLTYEQYF. DNA of the CDR3: TGTGCCACCAGCAGACTAGGGGCAGGCCTTACCTACGAGCAGTACTTC.

Regarding this clone: An end of the junction differs from the germline gene, which may be a read error. The sample contains more than one DNA sequence encoding this CDR3. V usage is TRBV14 and J usage is TRBJ1-4, with 8 bases identical to TRBD1. CDR1 SGHDN and CDR2 FVKESK come from the germline V gene. The CDR3 is made up of 15 amino acids. The DNA of the CDR3 is TGTGCCAGCAGCGAGCGGCCTGGGACAGGAGAAAAGCTGTTTTTT. This sequence encodes CASSERPGTGEKLFF.

The V gene is TRBV5-1, the J gene TRBJ2-7; 11 nucleotides align to TRBD2. Germline V gene data show CDR1 as SGHRS and CDR2 as YFSETQ. CDR3 length: 17 amino acids. The V segment lost 3 bases and the J segment 7 bases; nucleotides outside the gene matches: 15. CDR3 DNA: TGCGCCAGCAGCTCCCAACAAAATAGCGGGAGGGCTCAGGAGCAGTACTTC. Translated: CASSSQQNSGRAQEQYF.

The gene calls are TRBV5-5 and TRBJ2-7, with D hard to call. The CDR3 runs 15 residues. Germline CDR1 SGHKS, CDR2 YYEKEE (reference sequence). Trimming took off 0 bases at V and 5 bases at J, with 15 bases between the two ends. This chain's CDR3 is CASSLAPNAVNEQYF. CDR3 coding DNA: TGTGCCAGCAGCTTGGCCCCGAATGCGGTCAACGAGCAGTACTTC.

This chain connects TRBV11-2 to TRBJ2-7; 7 bases agree with TRBD1. The CDR3 covers 14 residues. V shed 2 bases, J shed 3 bases, and the junction held 4 bases outside the gene matches. CDR1 is SGHAT, CDR2 FQNNGV, per germline. The CDR3 bases are TGTGCCAGCAGCTTAAGGGCAGGGGGCTACGAGCAGTACTTC. Its translation: CASSLRAGGYEQYF.

This chain uses TRBV15 with TRBJ2-6, with D possibly being TRBD1 (6 bases). V was cut by 0 bases and J by 2 bases, with 8 bases left in between. The CDR3 has 16 residues. Per germline, CDR1 LNHNV and CDR2 YYDKDF (reference sequence). In DNA, the CDR3 is TGTGCCACCAGCAGAGATACAGGGACTGGGGCCAACGTCCTGACTTTC. Translated: CATSRDTGTGANVLTF.

V gene TRBV5-6 combines with J gene TRBJ2-5; 8 bases fit TRBD2. The V and J ends lost 6 bases and 2 bases, in that order; junction bases with no gene match: 6. The CDR3 contains 14 residues. Germline CDR1 reads SGHDT; CDR2 reads YYEEEE. Here the CDR3 DNA reads TGTGCCAGCAACCTCGGGGGGGGGCAAGAGACCCAGTACTTC. It is translated as CASNLGGGQETQYF.

The V gene is TRBV5-5, the J gene TRBJ1-3; tentatively, D is TRBD1 (5 bases). V lost 2 bases and J 4 bases, leaving 10 bases between the germline ends. The V gene's germline CDR1 is SGHKS and CDR2 YYEKEE (reference sequence). The CDR3 has 14 residues. This CDR3 is CASSFGGQGNTIYF. The CDR3 nucleotides read TGTGCCAGCAGCTTTGGTGGACAAGGAAACACCATATATTTT. The full variable domain, with the rest looked up from reference TRBV5-5 and TRBJ1-3, is DAGVTQSPTHLIKTRGQQVTLRCSPISGHKSVSWYQQVLGQGPQFIFQYYEKEERGRGNFPDRFSARQFPNYSSELNVNALLLGDSALYLCASSFGGQGNTIYFGEGSWLTVV.

The genes are TRBV4-1 and TRBJ1-5; 11 bases align to TRBD1. The CDR3 covers 14 residues. Losses at the gene ends were 2 bases for V and 9 bases for J; bases not matched to a gene: 3. Germline lookup yields CDR1 MGHRA and CDR2 YSYEKL. CDR3 region: CASSQRTGGLPQHF. The CDR3 DNA sequence: TGCGCCAGCAGCCAACGGACAGGGGGCTTGCCCCAGCATTTT.

The V and J genes are TRBV19 and TRBJ2-1; D unclear. V gave up 9 bases and J gave up 11 bases, with 17 bases separating them. The germline gives CDR1 LNHDA, CDR2 SQIVND (reference sequence). The CDR3 has 12 amino acids. This CDR3 is CASGSTVEKQFF. The CDR3 DNA follows: TGTGCCAGCGGTTCAACAGTCGAGAAGCAGTTCTTC.

The chain carries TRBV27 and TRBJ1-4, with D uncertain. Germline V gene data show CDR1 as MNHEY and CDR2 as SMNVEV (reference sequence). CDR3 length equals 13 residues. V was cut by 3 bases and J by 6 bases, with 8 bases left in between. DNA for the CDR3: TGTGCCAGCAGTTTCTTCGGAGATGAAAAACTGTTTTTT. It codes for CASSFFGDEKLFF.